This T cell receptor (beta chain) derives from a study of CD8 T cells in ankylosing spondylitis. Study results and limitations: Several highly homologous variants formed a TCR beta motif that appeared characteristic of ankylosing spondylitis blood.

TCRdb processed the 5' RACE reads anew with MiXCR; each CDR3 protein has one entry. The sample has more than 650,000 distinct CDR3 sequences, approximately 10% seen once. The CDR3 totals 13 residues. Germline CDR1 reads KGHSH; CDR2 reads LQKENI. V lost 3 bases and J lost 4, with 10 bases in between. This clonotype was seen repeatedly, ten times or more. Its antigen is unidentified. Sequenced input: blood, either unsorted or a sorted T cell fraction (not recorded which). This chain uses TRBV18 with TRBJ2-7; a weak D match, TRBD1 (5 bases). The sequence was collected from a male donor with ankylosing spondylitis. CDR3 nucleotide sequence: TGTGCCAGCTCACCGAGCCAGGGTTACGAGCAGTACTTC. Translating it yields CASSPSQGYEQYF.